This T cell receptor beta chain was recovered during a study of blood T cell repertoires in COVID-19. Study summary: From T cells, B-cell-depleted T cells, or PBMCs came the material, which was cDNA or gDNA.

Germline V gene sequence: CDR1 SGHTA, CDR2 FQGNSA. The CDR3 is 17 residues long. The V and J ends lost 2 bases and 1 base, in that order; junction bases with no gene match: 4. Original data processing: Nucleated cell number was recorded as an estimate derived from reference gene primer amplification. Repertoires were generated with immunoSEQ multiplex PCR, while TCRdb's copy carries only in-frame clones and drops some. V and J calls and clone size are copied from that table; D and trimming were computed from the DNA. In the table there are 100,000 to 150,000 clones, over 75% of which are singletons. The sample taken for sequencing was peripheral blood. This TCR derives from a man at least 80 years old with active or convalescent COVID-19. The gene calls are TRBV7-2 and TRBJ2-3; the match to TRBD2 covers 12 bases. CDR3 DNA: TGTGCCAGCAGCTTACTAGCGGGGGGGCTAGGCACAGATACGCAGTATTTT. It is translated as CASSLLAGGLGTDTQYF. Full variable domain (remainder filled in from reference TRBV7-2 and TRBJ2-3): GAGVSQSPSNKVTEKGKDVELRCDPISGHTALYWYRQSLGQGLEFLIYFQGNSAPDKSGLPSDRFSAERTGGSVSTLTIQRTQQEDSAVYLCASSLLAGGLGTDTQYFGPGTRLTVL.